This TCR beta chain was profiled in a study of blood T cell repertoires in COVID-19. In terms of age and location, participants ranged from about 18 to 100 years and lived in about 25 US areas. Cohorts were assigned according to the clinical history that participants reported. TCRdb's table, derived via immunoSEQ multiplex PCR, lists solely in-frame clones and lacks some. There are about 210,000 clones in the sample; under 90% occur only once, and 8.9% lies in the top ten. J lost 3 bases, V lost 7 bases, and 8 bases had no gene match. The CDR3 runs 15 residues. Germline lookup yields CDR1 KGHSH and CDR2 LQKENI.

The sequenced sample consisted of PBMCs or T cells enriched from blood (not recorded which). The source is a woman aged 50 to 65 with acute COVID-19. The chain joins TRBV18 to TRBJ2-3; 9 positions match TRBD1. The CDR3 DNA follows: TGTGCCAGCTATTCCGGGACAGGGTGGACAGATACGCAGTATTTT. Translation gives CASYSGTGWTDTQYF. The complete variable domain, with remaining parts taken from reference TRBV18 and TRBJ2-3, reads NAGVMQNPRHLVRRRGQEARLRCSPMKGHSHVYWYRQLPEEGLKFMVYLQKENIIDESGMPKERFSAEFPKEGPSILRIQQVVRGDSAAYFCASYSGTGWTDTQYFGPGTRLTVL.